One and the same sample provided the 5 T cell receptor beta chains below, sequenced in a study of T cell repertoires in cytomegalovirus infection. TCRdb independently ran MiXCR on the reads; one entry per CDR3 protein. Here the sample spans about 450,000 distinct CDR3 sequences, approximately 31% being singletons. Sequencing input: PBMCs. The receptors derive from a human donor in good health (CMV status not recorded). Some clones in this sample may be carry-over from other donors' samples.

The chain links TRBV28 to TRBJ2-2; possibly TRBD1 for D (6 bases). Per germline, CDR1 MDHEN and CDR2 SYDVKM. CDR3 length: 13 amino acids. Trimming cost V 8 bases and J 2 bases, with 9 bases left between them. In DNA, the CDR3 is TGTGCCAGCTTCGGGACAAACACCGGGGAGCTGTTTTTT. Its translation: CASFGTNTGELFF. Using reference TRBV28 and TRBJ2-2 for the parts outside the CDR3, the full variable domain is DVKVTQSSRYLVKRTGEKVFLECVQDMDHENMFWYRQDPGLGLRLIYFSYDVKMKEKGDIPEGYSVSREKKERFSLILESASTNQTSMYLCASFGTNTGELFFGEGSRLTVL.

This clonotype appeared many times. The CDR3 DNA reads as TGTGCCAGTAGTATAGACGTCAGCGGATACTACAATGAGCAGTTCTTC. This encodes CASSIDVSGYYNEQFF. The chain uses TRBV19 and TRBJ2-1; a weak D match, TRBD2 (5 bases). Germline V gives CDR1 LNHDA, CDR2 SQIVND (reference sequence). The CDR3 is 16 residues long. Trimming removed 0 bases at V and 3 bases at J, with 12 bases between.

The rearrangement links TRBV27 to TRBJ2-1; TRBD1 agrees at 9 bases. The CDR3 is 15 residues long. V lost 4 bases to trimming and J lost 3 bases; unmatched junction nucleotides: 4. CDR1 and CDR2 from the germline V gene are MNHEY and SMNVEV (reference sequence). The CDR3 DNA reads as TGTGCCAGCAGTTCACGGGACAGGGTCTACAATGAGCAGTTCTTC. This sequence encodes CASSSRDRVYNEQFF.

There are many counts of this clonotype. J is TRBJ2-1 and V is TRBV27, with 9 bases lining up with TRBD2. This CDR3 has 15 amino acids. The junction had 10 bases not matched to a gene; V was cut back by 6 bases and J by 7 bases. Per germline, CDR1 MNHEY and CDR2 SMNVEV (reference sequence). CDR3 sequence (DNA): TGTGCCAGCAGCGTTAGCGGGGGTCCGGGAAATGAGCAGTTCTTC. It encodes CASSVSGGPGNEQFF.

This chain uses TRBV29-1 with TRBJ2-7; 9 bases align to TRBD1. The CDR3 is made up of 14 amino acids. Germline lookup yields CDR1 SQVTM and CDR2 ANQGSEA. Trimming cost V 6 bases and J 6 bases; bases outside gene matches: 12. The DNA for the CDR3 is TGCAGCGTGGGCACCGGGACAGGGACCCTCGAGCAGTACTTC. This encodes CSVGTGTGTLEQYF.